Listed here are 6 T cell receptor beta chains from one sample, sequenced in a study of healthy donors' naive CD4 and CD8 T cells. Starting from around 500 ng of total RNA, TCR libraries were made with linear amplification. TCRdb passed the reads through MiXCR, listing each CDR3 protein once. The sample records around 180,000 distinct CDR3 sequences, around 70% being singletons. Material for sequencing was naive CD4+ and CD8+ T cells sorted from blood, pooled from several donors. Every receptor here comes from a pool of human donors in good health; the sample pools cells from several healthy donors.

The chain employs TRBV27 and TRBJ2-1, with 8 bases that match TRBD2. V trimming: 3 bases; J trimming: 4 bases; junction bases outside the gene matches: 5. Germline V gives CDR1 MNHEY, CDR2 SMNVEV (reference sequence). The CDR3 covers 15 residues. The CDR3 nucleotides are TGTGCCAGCAGTTTGATGATAGCGGGGTACAATGAGCAGTTCTTC. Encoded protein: CASSLMIAGYNEQFF.

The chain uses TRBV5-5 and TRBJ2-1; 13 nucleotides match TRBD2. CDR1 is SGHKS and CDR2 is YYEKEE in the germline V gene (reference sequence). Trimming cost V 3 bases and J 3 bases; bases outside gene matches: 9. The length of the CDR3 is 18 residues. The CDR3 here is CASSSERGLAGLYNEQFF. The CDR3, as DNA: TGTGCCAGCAGCTCGGAGAGGGGACTAGCGGGACTCTACAATGAGCAGTTCTTC.

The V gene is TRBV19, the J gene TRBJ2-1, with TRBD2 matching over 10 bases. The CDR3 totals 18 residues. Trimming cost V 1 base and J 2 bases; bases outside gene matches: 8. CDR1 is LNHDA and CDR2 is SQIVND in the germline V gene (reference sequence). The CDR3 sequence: CASSIGTVLAGAYNEQFF. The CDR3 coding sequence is TGTGCCAGTAGTATAGGCACTGTCCTAGCGGGGGCCTACAATGAGCAGTTCTTC. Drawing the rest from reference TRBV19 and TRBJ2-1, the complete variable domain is DGGITQSPKYLFRKEGQNVTLSCEQNLNHDAMYWYRQDPGQGLRLIYYSQIVNDFQKGDIAEGYSVSREKKESFPLTVTSAQKNPTAFYLCASSIGTVLAGAYNEQFFGPGTRLTVL.

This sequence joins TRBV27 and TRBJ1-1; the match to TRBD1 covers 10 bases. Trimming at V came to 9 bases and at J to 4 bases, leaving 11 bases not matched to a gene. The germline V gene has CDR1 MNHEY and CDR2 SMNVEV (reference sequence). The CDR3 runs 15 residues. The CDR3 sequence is CASTKTGTGVTEAFF. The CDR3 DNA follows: TGTGCCAGTACGAAGACCGGGACAGGGGTCACTGAAGCTTTCTTT.

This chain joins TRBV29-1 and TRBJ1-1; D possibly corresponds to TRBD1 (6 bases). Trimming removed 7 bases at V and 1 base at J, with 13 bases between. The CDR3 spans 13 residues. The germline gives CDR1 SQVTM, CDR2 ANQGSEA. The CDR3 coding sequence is TGCAGCGCATCGGGACAACCGAACACTGAAGCTTTCTTT. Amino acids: CSASGQPNTEAFF.

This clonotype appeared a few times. The CDR3 DNA reads TGTGCCAGCAGCTCCGCGGCAGGGAGTGACACTGAAGCTTTCTTT. As protein: CASSSAAGSDTEAFF. The V gene is TRBV5-4, the J gene TRBJ1-1; a weak D match, TRBD1 (5 bases). The CDR3 is 15 amino acids. The germline gives CDR1 SGHNT, CDR2 YYREEE (reference sequence). Trimming removed 3 bases at V and 3 bases at J, with 15 bases between.